These 15 T cell receptor beta chains came from one sample sequenced in a study of blood T cell repertoires in COVID-19. The assay was immunoSEQ multiplex PCR, and TCRdb's table has in-frame clones only and misses some. In the table there are about 270,000 clones, around 90% of which are singletons. The sample comprised PBMCs or T cells enriched from blood (not recorded which). These receptor sequences come from a woman aged 30 to 39 with acute COVID-19.

V and J are TRBV7-2 and TRBJ1-6; maybe TRBD1 (5 bases). CDR1 and CDR2 (germline): SGHTA, FQGNSA. V was shortened by 5 bases and J by 7 bases, with 12 bases between the two germline ends. The CDR3 extends over 14 amino acids. CDR3 in amino acids: CASSPGRGNSPLHF. DNA for the CDR3: TGTGCCAGCAGCCCAGGGCGGGGGAATTCACCCCTCCACTTT.

The gene calls are TRBV10-3 and TRBJ1-2, with 9 bases aligning to TRBD1. Losses at the gene ends were 4 bases for V and 5 bases for J; bases not matched to a gene: 8. The CDR3 totals 15 residues. Germline V gene lookup returns CDR1 ENHRY and CDR2 SYGVKD. The CDR3 DNA reads TGTGCCATCAGTGCAAGTACAGGGGGCGATTATGGCTACACCTTC. It translates to CAISASTGGDYGYTF.

As DNA, the CDR3 is TGTGCCTGGAGTGTACTTTCAGGGGGCGAGCCTTTATGGGAGACCCAGTACTTC. Translated: CAWSVLSGGEPLWETQYF. The V call is TRBV30, the J call TRBJ2-5; 8 bases agree with TRBD1. With V trimmed by 0 bases and J by 5 bases, 17 bases remained unmatched. The CDR3 has 18 amino acids. The germline gives CDR1 GTSNPN, CDR2 SVGIG (reference sequence).

J is TRBJ1-3 and V is TRBV28; a weak D match, TRBD1 (5 bases). The CDR3 spans 14 residues. V was pared by 3 bases and J by 4 bases, with 10 bases between. Per the germline V gene, CDR1 is MDHEN and CDR2 is SYDVKM. In DNA, the CDR3 is TGTGCCAGCAGTTTCCCAGGGAACGGAAACACCATATATTTT. It translates to CASSFPGNGNTIYF. The full variable domain, completed using reference TRBV28 and TRBJ1-3, is DVKVTQSSRYLVKRTGEKVFLECVQDMDHENMFWYRQDPGLGLRLIYFSYDVKMKEKGDIPEGYSVSREKKERFSLILESASTNQTSMYLCASSFPGNGNTIYFGEGSWLTVV.

This rearrangement joins TRBV27 to TRBJ2-3; 7 bases line up with TRBD1. Trimming took 9 bases from V and 3 from J; bases not matched to a gene: 18. The CDR3 runs 17 residues. Germline V CDR1 and CDR2: MNHEY, SMNVEV (reference sequence). CDR3 nucleotides: TGTGCCAGTCAGTTTATAAGTCTGAGGGGGCAAACAGATACGCAGTATTTT. Protein sequence: CASQFISLRGQTDTQYF.

V usage is TRBV30 and J usage is TRBJ2-7; no clear D gene. CDR1 and CDR2 (germline): GTSNPN, SVGIG (reference sequence). V gave up 0 bases and J gave up 2 bases, with 11 bases separating them. The CDR3 loop spans 14 amino acids. CDR3 nucleotide sequence: TGTGCCTGGAGTGTAAGACCAGAGGCCTACGAGCAGTACTTC. It specifies CAWSVRPEAYEQYF.

The gene calls are TRBV29-1 and TRBJ2-3, with TRBD1 as a possible D gene (6 bases). This CDR3 has 12 amino acids. Germline V gene lookup returns CDR1 SQVTM and CDR2 ANQGSEA. Trimming took 4 bases from V and 4 from J, leaving 9 bases between them. CDR3 bases: TGCAGCGTTGTGACAGGTGCAGATACGCAGTATTTT. Amino acid sequence: CSVVTGADTQYF.

The chain carries TRBV2 and TRBJ2-3; no definite D call. The germline gives CDR1 SNHLY, CDR2 FYNNEI. The CDR3 runs to 16 residues. The V end was cut by 4 bases, the J end by 2 bases, with 16 bases between. The CDR3: CASSGIDTISTDTQYF. DNA of the CDR3: TGTGCCAGCAGTGGGATCGACACGATATCCACAGATACGCAGTATTTT.

This clone was recorded only once. The rearrangement uses TRBV11-3 and TRBJ2-7; perhaps TRBD2 as D (6 bases). The CDR3 contains 15 residues. CDR1 is SGHNT, CDR2 YENEEA, per germline. Trimming took 5 bases from V and 5 from J, leaving 19 bases between them. The CDR3 region has the DNA TGTGCCAGCAGCGCCCGGACGGAGGGGATCAACGAGCAGTACTTC. This encodes CASSARTEGINEQYF.

A note on this clone: At the DNA level, this CDR3 is encoded by other sequences in the same sample as well. This chain links TRBV18 with TRBJ2-2; possible D gene TRBD1, 6 bases. Germline V gene data show CDR1 as KGHSH and CDR2 as LQKENI. The ends were cut back, 0 bases at V and 1 base at J, with 6 bases in the middle. CDR3 length: 15 residues. CDR3 DNA: TGTGCCAGCTCACCACCGGGACAGAACACCGGGGAGCTGTTTTTT. Translating it yields CASSPPGQNTGELFF.

This clone was detected only once. V usage is TRBV4-2 and J usage is TRBJ2-7; TRBD2 aligns across 13 bases. The CDR3 runs 16 residues. The ends lost 0 bases at V and 6 bases at J; junction bases unmatched: 5. Germline V gene data show CDR1 as LGHNA and CDR2 as YNFKEQ. In DNA, the CDR3 is TGTGCCAGCAGCCAAGATGGACTAGCGGGAGACGGCGAGCAGTACTTC. Protein: CASSQDGLAGDGEQYF.

This clone was seen more than once but under ten times. V and J are TRBV19 and TRBJ1-4, with 9 positions matching TRBD1. CDR1 and CDR2 (germline): LNHDA, SQIVND (reference sequence). This CDR3 has 16 residues. The V gene end was trimmed by 8 bases and the J gene end by 0 bases; junction bases not matched to a gene: 7. The CDR3 nucleotides read TGTGCCAGTTCAGAGGGACAGGGAGCAACTAATGAAAAACTGTTTTTT. The encoded protein is CASSEGQGATNEKLFF.

This chain links TRBV19 with TRBJ1-5; TRBD1 is a possible D gene (6 bases). Trimming stripped 6 bases from V and 7 bases from J, with 16 bases between. In germline, CDR1 is LNHDA, CDR2 SQIVND (reference sequence). CDR3 length: 14 amino acids. Here the CDR3 reads CASRKQGDGQPQHF. DNA of the CDR3: TGTGCCAGTAGAAAACAGGGTGACGGCCAGCCCCAGCATTTT.

This chain connects TRBV4-1 to TRBJ2-5; 13 bases map to TRBD2. V shed 1 base and J 3 bases; nucleotides not matched to a gene: 8. Germline CDR1 is MGHRA and CDR2 is YSYEKL. The CDR3 is 18 residues long. Here the CDR3 reads CASSQVFYGLAGEETQYF. The CDR3 bases are TGCGCCAGCAGCCAAGTCTTCTATGGACTAGCGGGAGAAGAGACCCAGTACTTC.

This chain connects TRBV28 to TRBJ1-5; D not resolved. The CDR3 has 17 amino acids. Between the trimmed V and J ends, which lost 2 bases and 0 bases, there was a span of 14 bases. CDR1 is MDHEN, CDR2 SYDVKM, per germline. CDR3 amino acids: CASSLRVGENSNQPQHF. The DNA for the CDR3 is TGTGCCAGCAGTTTACGAGTAGGAGAGAATAGCAATCAGCCCCAGCATTTT.